Below, one T cell receptor (beta chain) is given with its context. Its antigen is unidentified. TCRdb re-called the 5' RACE reads with MiXCR, one entry per CDR3 protein. Of 510,000 or so distinct CDR3 sequences detected, about 15% appear once; the ten largest clones hold 0.44%. The sample belongs to a study of identical twins. The study's findings and limits: While abundant cord blood beta clonotypes carried fewer insertions, memory repertoires showed no such pattern. Zero-insertion results could be subject to partial confounding by invariant MAIT and iNKT cells.

The data also belong to a second study, concerning yellow fever vaccine responses in identical twins.

The clonotype comes from a woman in her late teens or twenties in good health. The sequenced sample was CD4+ T cells sorted from blood.

The chain's CDR3 is CASSLLQGPDTQYF. In DNA form, the CDR3 reads TGTGCCAGCAGCTTGCTACAGGGCCCAGATACGCAGTATTTT. This chain links TRBV5-5 with TRBJ2-3; D might be TRBD1 (6 bases). V shed 1 base and J shed 4 bases, with 10 bases lying between them. CDR3 length: 14 residues. Germline assignment: CDR1 SGHKS and CDR2 YYEKEE (reference sequence).